The 13 T cell receptor beta chains below were found in one sample sequenced in a study of OX40 agonist ivuxolimab in advanced cancers. TCRdb's copy holds only in-frame clones and misses some; the assay was immunoSEQ multiplex PCR. The sample has 59,000 or so clones; 70% to 85% are singletons. This specimen was CD4+ or CD8+ T cells sorted from blood, taken in a trial of the OX40 agonist ivuxolimab. These receptors all come from an adult with an advanced solid tumor such as melanoma, head and neck, liver or kidney cancer.

This clone appeared once. V gene TRBV27 combines with J gene TRBJ2-2, with D tentatively TRBD2 (5 bases). The CDR3 runs 14 residues. CDR1 is MNHEY and CDR2 is SMNVEV in the germline V gene (reference sequence). Trimming shortened V by 4 bases and J by 0 bases, and 6 bases separated the two germline ends. DNA of the CDR3: TGTGCCAGCAGTTCGGGGACGAACACCGGGGAGCTGTTTTTT. Protein: CASSSGTNTGELFF.

The V gene is TRBV7-3, the J gene TRBJ2-7, with 7 bases that match TRBD1. The ends lost 7 bases at V and 2 bases at J; junction bases unmatched: 2. Germline lookup yields CDR1 SGHTA and CDR2 FQGTGA. There are 12 residues in the CDR3. The CDR3 sequence is CASTGTAYEQYF. CDR3 in DNA: TGTGCCAGCACCGGGACAGCCTACGAGCAGTACTTC.

This clone was detected a few times. This chain joins TRBV5-1 and TRBJ1-1; TRBD1 matches at 7 bases. Unmatched junction bases numbered 10, after V lost 5 bases and J lost 3 bases. The CDR3 is 15 residues long. Germline V gives CDR1 SGHRS, CDR2 YFSETQ. CDR3 DNA: TGCGCCAGCAGTCTGGGCGGACAGGCTCACACTGAAGCTTTCTTT. Translated: CASSLGGQAHTEAFF.

Only one count was recorded for this clone. This chain connects TRBV5-1 to TRBJ1-6, with unresolved D. Germline CDR1 and CDR2: SGHRS and YFSETQ. V was shortened by 4 bases and J by 6 bases, with 23 bases between the two germline ends. The CDR3 runs 18 residues. CDR3 sequence (DNA): TGCGCCAGCAGCCCATCCTGGACGTTCCCAGGCGGTAATTCACCCCTCCACTTT. Its protein product is CASSPSWTFPGGNSPLHF.

This chain links TRBV5-1 with TRBJ2-1, with a weak D call TRBD2 (5 bases). The ends were cut back, 2 bases at V and 7 bases at J, with 19 bases in the middle. CDR1 SGHRS and CDR2 YFSETQ come from the germline V gene. The CDR3 runs to 16 residues. The CDR3 DNA follows: TGCGCCAGCAGCTTTCGATTCCCTAGCTCGCTAAATGAGCAGTTCTTC. Protein: CASSFRFPSSLNEQFF.

The chain is built from TRBV28 and TRBJ1-5, with 7 positions matching TRBD1. The CDR3 is 16 amino acids. The germline CDR1 and CDR2 sequences are MDHEN and SYDVKM. The junction had 10 bases not matched to a gene; V was cut back by 6 bases and J by 2 bases. CDR3 nucleotide sequence: TGTGCCAGCAGCCGCGGGACAGCCGAGCGCAATCAGCCCCAGCATTTT. Its protein is CASSRGTAERNQPQHF.

The chain uses TRBV7-9 and TRBJ2-7; weak D call: TRBD1 (5 bases). The germline V gene encodes CDR1 SEHNR and CDR2 FQNEAQ (reference sequence). Trimming took 5 bases from V and 0 from J, leaving 11 bases between them. The length of the CDR3 is 14 residues. The DNA of the CDR3 is TGTGCCAGCAGCGCCAGGGTAAGCTCCTACGAGCAGTACTTC. As protein: CASSARVSSYEQYF.

The chain is built from TRBV6-5 and TRBJ2-1, with 7 bases lining up with TRBD2. V lost 11 bases, J lost 9 bases, and 7 bases stayed unmatched. There are 11 residues in the CDR3. Germline V gene lookup returns CDR1 MNHEY and CDR2 SVGAGI. CDR3 in DNA: TGTGCCGCATCGGGGGGAGGTGAGCAGTTCTTC. As protein: CAASGGGEQFF.

DNA of the CDR3: TGTGCCAGCAGCCAAGGCAGCTCCTACAATGAGCAGTTCTTC. This encodes CASSQGSSYNEQFF. The rearrangement joins TRBV14 to TRBJ2-1; no firm D call. Germline assignment: CDR1 SGHDN and CDR2 FVKESK. The CDR3 is 14 residues long. V gave up 1 base and J gave up 0 bases, with 4 bases separating them.

The chain is built from TRBV11-2 and TRBJ2-3, with 7 bases aligning to TRBD2. This CDR3 is 15 amino acids long. Germline-derived CDR1 and CDR2 are SGHAT and FQNNGV. V shed 1 base, J shed 0 bases, and the junction held 1 base outside the gene matches. The CDR3 spells CASSLAGGSTDTQYF. DNA of the CDR3: TGTGCCAGCAGCTTAGCGGGAGGAAGCACAGATACGCAGTATTTT. The complete variable domain, with remaining parts taken from reference TRBV11-2 and TRBJ2-3, reads EAGVAQSPRYKIIEKRQSVAFWCNPISGHATLYWYQQILGQGPKLLIQFQNNGVVDDSQLPKDRFSAERLKGVDSTLKIQPAKLEDSAVYLCASSLAGGSTDTQYFGPGTRLTVL.

The rearrangement uses TRBV29-1 and TRBJ1-1, with D maybe TRBD1 (5 bases). Trimming removed 7 bases at V and 2 bases at J, with 17 bases between. Germline CDR1 reads SQVTM; CDR2 reads ANQGSEA. The CDR3 is 14 amino acids. The CDR3 loop is CSAASGRVNTEAFF. CDR3 bases: TGCAGCGCCGCTAGTGGCAGGGTTAACACTGAAGCTTTCTTT. The whole variable domain, filled in from reference TRBV29-1 and TRBJ1-1, reads SAVISQKPSRDICQRGTSLTIQCQVDSQVTMMFWYRQQPGQSLTLIATANQGSEATYESGFVIDKFPISRPNLTFSTLTVSNMSPEDSSIYLCSAASGRVNTEAFFGQGTRLTVV.

The chain uses TRBV14 and TRBJ1-6, with D maybe TRBD1 (5 bases). V was clipped by 6 bases and J by 6 bases, with 15 bases between them. The V gene's germline CDR1 is SGHDN and CDR2 FVKESK. The CDR3 runs to 15 residues. Here the CDR3 reads CASRSRVEGNSPLHF. The CDR3 region has the DNA TGTGCCAGCAGGAGCAGGGTGGAGGGTAATTCACCCCTCCACTTT.

The chain carries TRBV9 and TRBJ1-2; D is perhaps TRBD1 (5 bases). The CDR3 length is 13 residues. The V and J ends lost 0 bases and 4 bases respectively, with 7 bases between them. Germline V gives CDR1 SGDLS, CDR2 YYNGEE. The CDR3 loop reads CASSVDGGYGYTF. The DNA for the CDR3 is TGTGCCAGCAGCGTAGACGGGGGCTATGGCTACACCTTC.